This TCR beta chain originates from a study of blood T cell repertoires in COVID-19. Overall study context: Collection of acute and convalescent COVID-19 samples took place in the United States, Italy and Spain.

The table lists this clone with a few counts. The sample carries other DNA sequences with the same CDR3. Under the authors' procedure: Using reference gene primer amplification, nucleated cell counts were estimated. Sequencing was performed with immunoSEQ multiplex PCR; in TCRdb, only in-frame clones are kept and a portion is missing. V, J and clone size derive from that table, while D and trimming were established from the DNA sequence. The data hold about 170,000 clones, with about four fifths observed a single time. J lost 0 bases, V lost 2 bases, and 6 bases had no gene match. This CDR3 has 16 amino acids. In germline, CDR1 is MDHEN, CDR2 SYDVKM.

V and J are TRBV28 and TRBJ2-7, with TRBD1 matching 8 bases. Source material: peripheral blood. This TCR was sampled from a man in his 70s with active or convalescent COVID-19. The CDR3 bases are TGTGCCAGCAGTTTACCCGGACAGGGCCACTCCTACGAGCAGTACTTC. Protein: CASSLPGQGHSYEQYF.